The 23 T cell receptor beta chains presented below share a single source sample, sequenced in a study of blood T cell repertoires in COVID-19. Assay: immunoSEQ multiplex PCR; the TCRdb copy retains only in-frame clones and omits some. The sample includes approximately 150,000 clones, 70% to 90% of them seen just once. The material sequenced was peripheral blood. These receptors came from a woman in her fifties or sixties with COVID-19, enrolled during active disease.

The count of this clone is one. The V call is TRBV18, the J call TRBJ1-5; 8 bases map to TRBD1. Per the germline V gene, CDR1 is KGHSH and CDR2 is LQKENI. The CDR3 is 15 amino acids. The trim removed 1 base at V and 4 bases at J, leaving 3 bases unmatched. The CDR3 spells CASSPLQGANQPQHF. The DNA of the CDR3 is TGTGCCAGCTCACCACTCCAGGGGGCTAATCAGCCCCAGCATTTT.

This clone was recorded a few times. The gene calls are TRBV30 and TRBJ1-6, with D unclear. The CDR3 has 13 residues. Germline-derived CDR1 and CDR2 are GTSNPN and SVGIG (reference sequence). V shed 1 base and J shed 8 bases, with 9 bases lying between them. Here the CDR3 reads CAWSGQEDSPLHF. The CDR3 DNA follows: TGTGCCTGGAGTGGCCAGGAGGATTCACCCCTCCACTTT.

The genes are TRBV12-3 or TRBV12-4 and TRBJ2-7; possibly TRBD2 for D (6 bases). The CDR3 consists of 13 residues. Trimming took off 9 bases at V and 4 bases at J, with 16 bases between the two ends. The CDR3 sequence: CASNPPGGYEQYF. The CDR3 region has the DNA TGTGCCAGTAACCCGCCCGGGGGATACGAGCAGTACTTC.

This clone was detected only a few times. The genes are TRBV28 and TRBJ1-4, with 8 bases that match TRBD1. The ends lost 2 bases at V and 7 bases at J; junction bases unmatched: 6. The CDR3 is 15 residues long. Germline V gene lookup returns CDR1 MDHEN and CDR2 SYDVKM. The CDR3 nucleotides are TGTGCCAGCAGTTTAGCCGGGACAGGAGGTGAAAAACTGTTTTTT. This sequence encodes CASSLAGTGGEKLFF.

V and J are TRBV9 and TRBJ2-2, with 8 bases identical to TRBD1. This CDR3 spans 15 amino acids. The ends lost 6 bases at V and 4 bases at J; junction bases unmatched: 8. Germline loops: CDR1 SGDLS, CDR2 YYNGEE. The CDR3 is CASNPGQVSTGELFF. Written as DNA, the CDR3 is TGTGCCAGCAACCCGGGACAGGTCTCCACCGGGGAGCTGTTTTTT.

For the CDR3, the DNA is TGTGCCAGCAGCGCCGCGGGGGTTCTGACTTTC. It yields the protein CASSAAGVLTF. The chain joins TRBV9 to TRBJ2-6, with TRBD2 identical over 7 bases. This CDR3 is built from 11 residues. Germline CDR1 SGDLS, CDR2 YYNGEE. J lost 16 bases, V lost 3 bases, and 4 bases had no gene match.

This sequence joins TRBV6-5 and TRBJ1-6; the match to TRBD1 covers 7 bases. CDR3 length: 16 amino acids. The V gene's germline CDR1 is MNHEY and CDR2 SVGAGI. V was clipped by 0 bases and J by 6 bases; unmatched bases: 5. In DNA, the CDR3 is TGTGCCAGCAGTTACTCACAGGGGTATCGTAATTCACCCCTCCACTTT. Its translation: CASSYSQGYRNSPLHF.

The chain carries TRBV5-8 and TRBJ2-7, with TRBD2 identical over 13 bases. Trimming removed 2 bases from V and 0 bases from J; junction bases left unmatched: 5. This CDR3 spans 17 amino acids. In germline, CDR1 is SGHTS, CDR2 YDEGEE. The CDR3 sequence is CASSFGTSGAFSYEQYF. The CDR3 DNA reads as TGTGCCAGCAGCTTCGGGACTAGCGGGGCTTTCTCCTACGAGCAGTACTTC.

The rearrangement uses TRBV6-6 and TRBJ2-7; D is undetermined. The CDR3 runs 11 residues. CDR1 and CDR2 from the germline V gene are MNHNY and SVGAGI (reference sequence). Deletions cut 6 bases from V and 4 bases from J, with 7 bases between. The CDR3: CASRNSYEQYF. The CDR3 bases are TGTGCCAGCAGGAACAGTTACGAGCAGTACTTC.

The gene calls are TRBV6-5 and TRBJ2-1; 9 positions match TRBD1. The CDR3 totals 15 residues. Germline assignment: CDR1 MNHEY and CDR2 SVGAGI. Trimming removed 7 bases from V and 6 bases from J; junction bases left unmatched: 10. The CDR3 is CASMLGDRVVNEQFF. CDR3 in DNA: TGTGCCAGCATGCTGGGGGACAGGGTTGTCAATGAGCAGTTCTTC.

There are a few counts of this clone. The chain combines TRBV10-3 with TRBJ2-2; 11 nucleotides match TRBD2. Germline loops: CDR1 ENHRY, CDR2 SYGVKD. CDR3 size: 16 residues. J gave up 1 base and V 2 bases, and 0 bases lay outside the gene matches. The CDR3 loop is CAISETSGGNTGELFF. The CDR3 nucleotides read TGTGCCATCAGTGAGACTAGCGGGGGGAACACCGGGGAGCTGTTTTTT.

The V call is TRBV10-3, the J call TRBJ1-1; TRBD1 matches 7 bases. The V and J ends lost 9 bases and 4 bases, in that order; junction bases with no gene match: 8. Germline V lookup: CDR1 ENHRY, CDR2 SYGVKD. The CDR3 spans 13 residues. DNA for the CDR3: TGTGCCATAAAGGGACAGATAGGCACTGAAGCTTTCTTT. Translating gives CAIKGQIGTEAFF.

The rearrangement joins TRBV2 to TRBJ2-3; unclear D gene. This CDR3 is built from 11 residues. Germline V gene lookup returns CDR1 SNHLY and CDR2 FYNNEI. The V end was cut by 3 bases, the J end by 6 bases, with 4 bases between. CDR3 region: CASSDHDTQYF. The CDR3 DNA reads as TGTGCCAGCAGTGATCATGATACGCAGTATTTT.

The V call is TRBV6-5, the J call TRBJ1-6; D is unclear. V lost 6 bases, J lost 7 bases, and 13 bases lay in between. Germline V CDR1 and CDR2: MNHEY, SVGAGI. This CDR3 is 14 amino acids long. The CDR3 nucleotides are TGTGCCAGCAGCCGCTTATTTGAGAATTCACCCCTCCACTTT. This sequence encodes CASSRLFENSPLHF.

The V call is TRBV6-2 or TRBV6-3, the J call TRBJ1-4; the D is unclear. The CDR3 is 14 residues long. Germline lookup yields CDR1 MNHEY and CDR2 SVGEGT. V was cut by 6 bases and J by 8 bases, with 16 bases left in between. CDR3 sequence (DNA): TGTGCCAGCAGCCGGACCGATGGAGGAGAAAAACTGTTTTTT. The encoded protein is CASSRTDGGEKLFF.

This chain uses TRBV28 with TRBJ1-5; no clear D gene. The CDR3 consists of 14 residues. CDR1 MDHEN and CDR2 SYDVKM come from the germline V gene. The ends were cut back, 7 bases at V and 5 bases at J, with 15 bases in the middle. The CDR3 loop reads CASNFRQDDQPQHF. CDR3 in DNA: TGTGCCAGCAATTTTAGGCAGGATGATCAGCCCCAGCATTTT.

The table lists this clone with a few counts. The genes are TRBV12-5 and TRBJ2-3; TRBD2 agrees at 12 bases. Germline V gene sequence: CDR1 LGHNT, CDR2 FRNRAP. V was clipped by 6 bases and J by 0 bases; unmatched bases: 4. CDR3 length equals 16 residues. In DNA, the CDR3 is TGTGCTAGTGGCCCCGGGACTAGCGGGAGCACAGATACGCAGTATTTT. Its translation is CASGPGTSGSTDTQYF.

The gene calls are TRBV5-1 and TRBJ2-3; D remains ambiguous. The length of the CDR3 is 14 residues. Germline CDR1 reads SGHRS; CDR2 reads YFSETQ. V gave up 3 bases and J gave up 2 bases, with 10 bases separating them. The DNA for the CDR3 is TGCGCCAGCAGCTCAAGCTTACTCACAGATACGCAGTATTTT. Amino acids: CASSSSLLTDTQYF.

This rearrangement joins TRBV2 to TRBJ1-4, with 8 positions matching TRBD1. Trimming took 8 bases from V and 8 from J; bases not matched to a gene: 16. The CDR3 spans 16 residues. CDR1 is SNHLY and CDR2 is FYNNEI in the germline V gene. This CDR3 is CASGPFTGQGGEKLFF. The CDR3 bases are TGTGCCAGCGGCCCCTTCACCGGACAGGGCGGAGAAAAACTGTTTTTT.

V and J are TRBV6-6 and TRBJ2-3; the D gene is possibly TRBD1 (6 bases). The V gene lost 2 bases and the J gene lost 2 bases, with 11 bases spanning the gap. The length of the CDR3 is 15 residues. The V gene's germline CDR1 is MNHNY and CDR2 SVGAGI (reference sequence). The CDR3 sequence is CASSYRDTYTDTQYF. In DNA, the CDR3 is TGTGCCAGCAGTTACAGGGACACGTACACAGATACGCAGTATTTT.

This chain joins TRBV6-2 or TRBV6-3 and TRBJ1-2; 9 bases are shared with TRBD1. The ends lost 5 bases at V and 4 bases at J; junction bases unmatched: 8. Germline V gives CDR1 MNHEY, CDR2 SVGEGT. CDR3 length equals 15 residues. The CDR3 bases are TGTGCCAGCAGTGCACCGGGACAGGGACTCTATGGCTACACCTTC. Its protein is CASSAPGQGLYGYTF.

Concerning this clone itself: Other DNA sequences in this sample translate to the same CDR3. The CDR3 is CASRVQGDSNQPQHF. In nucleotides, the CDR3 is TGTGCCAGCAGGGTACAGGGGGATAGCAATCAGCCCCAGCATTTT. V and J are TRBV6-5 and TRBJ1-5, with 8 bases matching TRBD1. Unmatched junction bases numbered 4, after V lost 6 bases and J lost 0 bases. This CDR3 comprises 15 residues. Germline CDR1 is MNHEY and CDR2 is SVGAGI.

The V and J genes are TRBV7-9 and TRBJ2-3; a weak D match, TRBD1 (5 bases). The germline CDR1 and CDR2 sequences are SEHNR and FQNEAQ (reference sequence). The V end was cut by 3 bases, the J end by 2 bases, with 18 bases between. CDR3 length: 17 residues. The chain's CDR3 is CASSFSPGHLSTDTQYF. The CDR3 DNA reads as TGTGCCAGCAGCTTTAGTCCAGGGCATTTATCCACAGATACGCAGTATTTT.